The 16 T cell receptor beta chains below were found in one sample sequenced in a study of control samples from healthy donors and cancer patients. Profiled with immunoSEQ multiplex PCR; TCRdb holds only in-frame clones, not every one. The sample consists of about 140,000 clones, more than 80% of them appearing once. Sequencing was carried out using blood. The receptors were gathered from a man aged 18-30 years in good health.

The chain recombines TRBV27 with TRBJ1-4, with a possible D match to TRBD1 (5 bases). V was trimmed by 5 bases and J by 3 bases, leaving 13 bases between them. From germline, CDR1 is MNHEY and CDR2 SMNVEV (reference sequence). The CDR3 runs to 15 residues. CDR3 bases: TGTGCCAGCAGTCCCCAGGGTCGTCCTAATGAAAAACTGTTTTTT. Residues: CASSPQGRPNEKLFF.

The rearrangement joins TRBV7-6 to TRBJ1-5; no clear D gene. This CDR3 region has 12 residues. Trimming took off 1 base at V and 5 bases at J, with 3 bases between the two ends. Looked up from germline, CDR1 is SGHVS and CDR2 is FNYEAQ. CDR3 in DNA: TGTGCCAGCAGCTTAGTGGATCAGCCCCAGCATTTT. It yields the protein CASSLVDQPQHF.

The chain joins TRBV9 to TRBJ2-2; 7 bases agree with TRBD2. V shed 3 bases, J shed 3 bases, and the junction held 8 bases outside the gene matches. This CDR3 has 16 residues. From germline, CDR1 is SGDLS and CDR2 YYNGEE. The CDR3, as DNA: TGTGCCAGCAGCGCCGGTAGCGGGTCATACACCGGGGAGCTGTTTTTT. Translating gives CASSAGSGSYTGELFF.

This sequence joins TRBV6-5 and TRBJ2-1; the D is unclear. The CDR3 loop spans 16 amino acids. V was cut by 2 bases and J by 0 bases, with 11 bases left in between. Germline V CDR1 and CDR2: MNHEY, SVGAGI. CDR3 region: CASSYASSVSYNEQFF. The CDR3 DNA sequence: TGTGCCAGCAGTTACGCCAGCAGTGTCTCCTACAATGAGCAGTTCTTC.

The chain recombines TRBV7-3 with TRBJ2-2, with D perhaps matching TRBD2 (6 bases). V gave up 2 bases and J gave up 3 bases, with 10 bases separating them. This CDR3 is built from 15 residues. The germline V gene encodes CDR1 SGHTA and CDR2 FQGTGA. The CDR3 nucleotides are TGTGCCAGCAGCTTATGGGGGGTTGACACCGGGGAGCTGTTTTTT. Amino acid sequence: CASSLWGVDTGELFF.

The chain uses TRBV5-1 and TRBJ2-5, with D possibly TRBD2 on 6 matching bases. Germline V CDR1 and CDR2: SGHRS, YFSETQ. V dropped 4 bases and J dropped 14 bases, with 15 bases sitting between them. CDR3 size: 11 residues. CDR3 region: CASSSGGASYF. In DNA form, the CDR3 reads TGCGCCAGCAGCAGTGGCGGGGCCTCTTACTTC.

CDR3 nucleotides: TGTGCCAGCCGGGATGGCTATGGCTACACCTTC. This encodes CASRDGYGYTF. The chain uses TRBV12-3 or TRBV12-4 and TRBJ1-2; D remains ambiguous. V gave up 8 bases and J gave up 4 bases, with 8 bases separating them. The CDR3 spans 11 residues.

The chain is built from TRBV4-1 and TRBJ2-1, with a possible D match to TRBD1 (6 bases). CDR3 length: 16 amino acids. Trimming cost V 2 bases and J 7 bases, with 18 bases left between them. Germline V gene data show CDR1 as MGHRA and CDR2 as YSYEKL. The CDR3 nucleotides are TGCGCCAGCAGCCAAAGTTGGTTAGGGGGTGGGAATGAGCAGTTCTTC. Protein product: CASSQSWLGGGNEQFF.

The chain carries TRBV5-1 and TRBJ2-5, with 8 bases fitting TRBD2. The length of the CDR3 is 16 residues. The J segment lost 5 bases and the V segment lost 4 bases, leaving 13 bases of the junction unmatched. CDR1 is SGHRS, CDR2 YFSETQ, per germline. CDR3 in amino acids: CASSPPYGGAGETQYF. The CDR3 region has the DNA TGCGCCAGCAGCCCCCCTTACGGGGGGGCCGGTGAGACCCAGTACTTC. Filled out from reference TRBV5-1 and TRBJ2-5, the complete variable domain reads KAGVTQTPRYLIKTRGQQVTLSCSPISGHRSVSWYQQTPGQGLQFLFEYFSETQRNKGNFPGRFSGRQFSNSRSEMNVSTLELGDSALYLCASSPPYGGAGETQYFGPGTRLLVL.

The chain carries TRBV4-1 and TRBJ1-5; D is uncertain. Trimming removed 4 bases from V and 3 bases from J, with 13 bases in between. Germline assignment: CDR1 MGHRA and CDR2 YSYEKL. CDR3 length: 15 amino acids. CDR3 DNA sequence: TGCGCCAGCAGCCTGCTCGGGGATTCCAATCAGCCCCAGCATTTT. Amino acids: CASSLLGDSNQPQHF.

J is TRBJ2-1 and V is TRBV11-3; 11 nucleotides match TRBD2. V shed 4 bases, J shed 8 bases, and the junction held 7 bases outside the gene matches. Germline V CDR1 and CDR2: SGHNT, YENEEA. The CDR3 contains 15 residues. This chain's CDR3 is CASSSYSGGAHEQFF. CDR3 in DNA: TGTGCCAGCAGCTCGTATAGCGGGGGGGCCCATGAGCAGTTCTTC.

The table lists this clone with a few counts. The genes are TRBV29-1 and TRBJ2-7, with a possible D match to TRBD1 (5 bases). Germline V CDR1 and CDR2: SQVTM, ANQGSEA. This CDR3 spans 11 amino acids. V lost 5 bases and J 3 bases, leaving 8 bases between the germline ends. For the CDR3, the DNA is TGCAGCGTTCTAAGGGGCTACGAGCAGTACTTC. Translated, it gives CSVLRGYEQYF.

The chain carries TRBV27 and TRBJ2-7; TRBD1 aligns across 7 bases. From germline, CDR1 is MNHEY and CDR2 SMNVEV (reference sequence). The CDR3 covers 14 residues. V lost 5 bases, J lost 3 bases, and 7 bases stayed unmatched. The DNA of the CDR3 is TGTGCCAGCAGTCTCTCGGGACAGATCTACGAGCAGTACTTC. Protein: CASSLSGQIYEQYF.

This clone has only a few counts. The CDR3 sequence: CASSSRENTIYF. The CDR3, as DNA: TGTGCCAGCAGTTCCCGGGAGAACACCATATATTTT. V and J are TRBV12-3 or TRBV12-4 and TRBJ1-3; D gene unclear. The CDR3 extends over 12 amino acids. Trimming pared 4 bases from V and 7 bases from J, leaving 8 bases between.

This chain links TRBV21-1 with TRBJ2-7; no check of the table's D call, TRBD2, against the DNA was made. TRBV21-1 is recorded as a pseudogene. The CDR3 contains 11 residues. Written as DNA, the CDR3 is TGTGCCAGCAGCACCTGCTACGAGCAGTACTTC. This encodes CASSTCYEQYF.

This chain connects TRBV7-8 to TRBJ2-7; 10 positions agree with TRBD2. The CDR3 loop spans 17 amino acids. Germline lookup yields CDR1 SGHVS and CDR2 FQNEAQ. Germline trimming cut 5 bases from V and 4 bases from J; bases unmatched to any gene: 14. The CDR3 DNA sequence: TGTGCCAGCAGCCCGACGCTATTCATAGCGGGGGGTTACGAGCAGTACTTC. Its protein is CASSPTLFIAGGYEQYF.